Each of the 23 T cell receptor beta chains below was sequenced from the same sample in a study of blood T cell repertoires in COVID-19. Profiling relied on immunoSEQ multiplex PCR, and the TCRdb table lists in-frame clones only, not all of them. The repertoire includes about 53,000 clones, approximately 82% of them detected once, and roughly 13% sits in the top ten. The sequenced sample was peripheral blood. These receptor sequences come from a human donor in a cohort sampled during active COVID-19.

This chain joins TRBV30 and TRBJ2-5; D is uncertain. CDR1 and CDR2 (germline): GTSNPN, SVGIG (reference sequence). Trimming took 5 bases from V and 3 from J, leaving 7 bases between them. The length of the CDR3 is 11 residues. The CDR3 loop is CAWELEETQYF. The CDR3 DNA sequence: TGTGCCTGGGAACTGGAAGAGACCCAGTACTTC.

This clone is medium-sized (0.01 to 0.1%) in the sample. The chain is built from TRBV7-2 and TRBJ2-7; perhaps TRBD2 as D (7 bases). Trimming removed 0 bases at V and 0 bases at J, with 12 bases between. Per the germline V gene, CDR1 is SGHTA and CDR2 is FQGNSA. This CDR3 region has 16 residues. The CDR3 is CASSLAGGASSYEQYF. The CDR3 DNA reads as TGTGCCAGCAGCTTAGCGGGGGGGGCCAGCTCCTACGAGCAGTACTTC.

This clone was seen repeatedly, ten times or more. The V and J genes are TRBV19 and TRBJ2-7; tentative D call: TRBD1 (5 bases). V was pared by 7 bases and J by 0 bases, with 13 bases between. The CDR3 loop spans 14 amino acids. The V gene's germline CDR1 is LNHDA and CDR2 SQIVND (reference sequence). The CDR3, as DNA: TGTGCCAGTAAGGTTACAGGAAGCTCCTACGAGCAGTACTTC. Encoded protein: CASKVTGSSYEQYF. Complete variable domain (other parts from reference TRBV19 and TRBJ2-7): DGGITQSPKYLFRKEGQNVTLSCEQNLNHDAMYWYRQDPGQGLRLIYYSQIVNDFQKGDIAEGYSVSREKKESFPLTVTSAQKNPTAFYLCASKVTGSSYEQYFGPGTRLTVT.

Sample share makes this clone medium-sized. J is TRBJ2-7 and V is TRBV9, with 8 bases that match TRBD1. Germline V CDR1 and CDR2: SGDLS, YYNGEE. This CDR3 comprises 13 residues. V lost 4 bases and J lost 2; bases outside the gene matches: 2. The CDR3 sequence is CASSPQGAYEQYF. CDR3 DNA: TGTGCCAGCAGCCCACAGGGGGCCTACGAGCAGTACTTC.

This chain uses TRBV4-2 with TRBJ2-5; D is possibly TRBD2 (6 bases). Germline V lookup: CDR1 LGHNA, CDR2 YNFKEQ. V was shortened by 3 bases and J by 2 bases, with 10 bases between the two germline ends. The CDR3 spans 14 residues. For the CDR3, the DNA is TGTGCCAGCAGCCAGGAGGGCAGGCAAGAGACCCAGTACTTC. It codes for CASSQEGRQETQYF.

The chain carries TRBV6-5 and TRBJ2-7, with D perhaps matching TRBD2 (7 bases). Trimming removed 7 bases from V and 6 bases from J, with 19 bases in between. Per germline, CDR1 MNHEY and CDR2 SVGAGI. This CDR3 region has 14 residues. The CDR3 sequence: CASMGPRGAREQYF. The CDR3 region has the DNA TGTGCCAGCATGGGTCCCCGGGGGGCACGCGAGCAGTACTTC.

CDR3 residues: CASSPADSNTGELFF. The CDR3 DNA reads TGTGCCAGCAGCCCCGCGGACAGTAACACCGGGGAGCTGTTTTTT. J is TRBJ2-2 and V is TRBV3-1 (or the pseudogene TRBV3-2); D might be TRBD1 (6 bases). V was trimmed by 4 bases and J by 2 bases, leaving 11 bases between them. The CDR3 is made up of 15 amino acids. Germline loops: CDR1 LGHDT, CDR2 YNNKEL (reference sequence).

The genes are TRBV28 and TRBJ1-5; 8 nucleotides align to TRBD1. Trimming took 8 bases from V and 3 from J; bases not matched to a gene: 12. The CDR3 is 16 residues long. Germline assignment: CDR1 MDHEN and CDR2 SYDVKM. Here the CDR3 reads CASLTVRGRINQPQHF. CDR3 DNA sequence: TGTGCCAGCCTCACGGTCAGGGGGCGAATCAATCAGCCCCAGCATTTT.

The chain has TRBV7-2 and TRBJ1-4; D is undetermined. Germline CDR1 reads SGHTA; CDR2 reads FQGNSA. V was clipped by 4 bases and J by 1 base, with 13 bases between them. This CDR3 has 16 residues. The CDR3 sequence is CASSSLLGGTNEKLFF. CDR3 coding DNA: TGTGCCAGCAGCTCCCTTCTTGGAGGAACTAATGAAAAACTGTTTTTT.

This clone was picked up one time. V is TRBV12-3 or TRBV12-4 and J is TRBJ2-1, with TRBD1 identical over 8 bases. The trim removed 5 bases at V and 6 bases at J, leaving 3 bases unmatched. There are 13 residues in the CDR3. The CDR3 DNA reads TGTGCCAGCAGTGTAACAGGGGGCAATGAGCAGTTCTTC. Its protein product is CASSVTGGNEQFF.

The chain carries TRBV11-3 and TRBJ2-5; D gene ambiguous. The V gene lost 1 base and the J gene lost 3 bases, with 6 bases spanning the gap. Germline assignment: CDR1 SGHNT and CDR2 YENEEA. The CDR3 runs to 13 residues. CDR3 in DNA: TGTGCCAGCAGCTTAGGCCAGAAAGAGACCCAGTACTTC. Protein sequence: CASSLGQKETQYF. Full variable domain (rest looked up from reference TRBV11-3 and TRBJ2-5): EAGVVQSPRYKIIEKKQPVAFWCNPISGHNTLYWYLQNLGQGPELLIRYENEEAVDDSQLPKDRFSAERLKGVDSTLKIQPAELGDSAVYLCASSLGQKETQYFGPGTRLLVL.

This clone was recorded only once. V usage is TRBV7-2 and J usage is TRBJ2-2, with 8 bases that match TRBD2. Germline lookup yields CDR1 SGHTA and CDR2 FQGNSA. The CDR3 covers 15 residues. V trimming: 4 bases; J trimming: 6 bases; junction bases outside the gene matches: 7. This CDR3 reads CASSSAGGPSGELFF. The DNA of the CDR3 is TGTGCCAGCAGCTCGGCGGGGGGCCCCTCCGGGGAGCTGTTTTTT.

V usage is TRBV6-5 and J usage is TRBJ1-5; 7 bases fit TRBD1. The CDR3 contains 14 residues. With 5 bases clipped from V and 1 base from J, the junction kept 2 bases outside the gene matches. Germline CDR1 MNHEY, CDR2 SVGAGI. The CDR3 sequence: CASSLGQSNQPQHF. CDR3 DNA sequence: TGTGCCAGCAGTCTGGGACAGAGCAATCAGCCCCAGCATTTT.

The genes are TRBV12-5 and TRBJ2-2; 11 nucleotides line up with TRBD2. CDR3 length: 16 residues. CDR1 and CDR2 from the germline V gene are LGHNT and FRNRAP. The V and J ends lost 5 bases and 2 bases, in that order; junction bases with no gene match: 4. The CDR3 loop reads CASGLAGGLNTGELFF. Written as DNA, the CDR3 is TGTGCTAGTGGTCTAGCGGGGGGCCTTAACACCGGGGAGCTGTTTTTT.

This chain uses TRBV6-2 or TRBV6-3 with TRBJ1-5, with D unresolved. The V gene's germline CDR1 is MNHEY and CDR2 SVGEGT. The CDR3 contains 15 residues. Trimming took off 5 bases at V and 2 bases at J, with 13 bases between the two ends. CDR3 loop: CASSTHFGGNQPQHF. In DNA, the CDR3 is TGTGCCAGCAGTACTCACTTCGGGGGCAATCAGCCCCAGCATTTT.

The genes are TRBV14 and TRBJ2-3; 8 positions match TRBD1. After removal of 3 bases from V and 6 bases from J, the junction contained 2 bases not matched to a gene. CDR3 length: 13 amino acids. CDR1 is SGHDN and CDR2 is FVKESK in the germline V gene. CDR3 nucleotide sequence: TGTGCCAGCAGCCAGAACAGGGGGGATACGCAGTATTTT. Protein sequence: CASSQNRGDTQYF.

V and J are TRBV20-1 and TRBJ2-3; 10 nucleotides align to TRBD1. Germline V gene data show CDR1 as DFQATT and CDR2 as SNEGSKA (reference sequence). CDR3 length equals 14 residues. With V trimmed by 3 bases and J by 5 bases, 5 bases remained unmatched. The CDR3 here is CSASMGTGVDTQYF. The CDR3 coding sequence is TGCAGTGCTAGTATGGGGACAGGGGTAGATACGCAGTATTTT.

The rearrangement joins TRBV30 to TRBJ2-3, with 8 bases identical to TRBD1. CDR3 length equals 18 residues. With 2 bases clipped from V and 1 base from J, the junction kept 14 bases outside the gene matches. Germline-derived CDR1 and CDR2 are GTSNPN and SVGIG (reference sequence). As DNA, the CDR3 is TGTGCCTGGAGTTCCCTTAGGAGGACAGGGAAGGGCACAGATACGCAGTATTTT. This translates into CAWSSLRRTGKGTDTQYF.

V gene TRBV5-1 combines with J gene TRBJ2-2; a possible D gene is TRBD1 (6 bases). This CDR3 has 13 residues. CDR1 SGHRS and CDR2 YFSETQ come from the germline V gene. V was clipped by 2 bases and J by 6 bases, with 8 bases between them. DNA for the CDR3: TGCGCCAGCAGCTTAGGGGGTGCCGGGGAGCTGTTTTTT. Protein sequence: CASSLGGAGELFF.

The chain carries TRBV18 and TRBJ1-5, with TRBD1 matching over 7 bases. Germline V lookup: CDR1 KGHSH, CDR2 LQKENI. V dropped 4 bases and J dropped 3; count of bases not matched to a gene: 6. The CDR3 sequence is 15 residues long. CDR3 loop: CASSLTGEVNQPQHF. CDR3 DNA: TGTGCCAGCTCACTAACAGGGGAGGTCAATCAGCCCCAGCATTTT.

V is TRBV7-2 and J is TRBJ2-2, with D maybe TRBD1 (6 bases). Germline lookup yields CDR1 SGHTA and CDR2 FQGNSA. The germline V and J ends were trimmed by 3 bases and 5 bases, with 19 bases remaining between them. The CDR3 is 17 amino acids. The chain's CDR3 is CASSFGLNRVRTGELFF. In nucleotides, the CDR3 is TGTGCCAGCAGCTTTGGGCTTAACAGGGTTAGGACCGGGGAGCTGTTTTTT.

As DNA, the CDR3 is TGTGCCAGCAGCTTTGGCGGGACCTACGAGCAGTACTTC. As protein: CASSFGGTYEQYF. The chain employs TRBV5-4 and TRBJ2-7; the D gene is possibly TRBD2 (6 bases). V was clipped by 2 bases and J by 2 bases, with 8 bases between them. This CDR3 is 13 amino acids long. Germline assignment: CDR1 SGHNT and CDR2 YYREEE (reference sequence). Supplemented by reference TRBV5-4 and TRBJ2-7, the full variable domain reads ETGVTQSPTHLIKTRGQQVTLRCSSQSGHNTVSWYQQALGQGPQFIFQYYREEENGRGNFPPRFSGLQFPNYSSELNVNALELDDSALYLCASSFGGTYEQYFGPGTRLTVT.

The rearrangement links TRBV19 to TRBJ1-5; D gene unclear. The germline V gene has CDR1 LNHDA and CDR2 SQIVND (reference sequence). V dropped 2 bases and J dropped 11 bases, with 13 bases sitting between them. The length of the CDR3 is 13 residues. In nucleotides, the CDR3 is TGTGCCAGTAGTATATCGGGGTTGTTGGCCCAGCATTTT. Protein product: CASSISGLLAQHF. Full variable domain (remainder filled in from reference TRBV19 and TRBJ1-5): DGGITQSPKYLFRKEGQNVTLSCEQNLNHDAMYWYRQDPGQGLRLIYYSQIVNDFQKGDIAEGYSVSREKKESFPLTVTSAQKNPTAFYLCASSISGLLAQHFGDGTRLSIL.